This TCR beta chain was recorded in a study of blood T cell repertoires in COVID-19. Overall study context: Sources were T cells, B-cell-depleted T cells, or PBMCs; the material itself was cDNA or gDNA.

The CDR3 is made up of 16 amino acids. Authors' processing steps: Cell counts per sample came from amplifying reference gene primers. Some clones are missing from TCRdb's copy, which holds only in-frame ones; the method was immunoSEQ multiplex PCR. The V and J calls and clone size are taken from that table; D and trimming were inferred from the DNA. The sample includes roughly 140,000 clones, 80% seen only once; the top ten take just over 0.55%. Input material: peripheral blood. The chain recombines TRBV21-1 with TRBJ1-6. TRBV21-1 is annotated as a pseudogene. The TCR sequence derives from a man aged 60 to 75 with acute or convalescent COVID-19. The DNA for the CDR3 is TGTGCCAGCAGCAACCTGTCTAGCTCCTATAATTCACCCCTCCACTTT. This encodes CASSNLSSSYNSPLHF.